The 25 T cell receptor beta chains given below trace back to one sample, sequenced in a study of blood T cell repertoires in COVID-19. The table came from immunoSEQ multiplex PCR; TCRdb's copy has only in-frame clones and leaves some out. The sample has some 220,000 clones, about 84% seen once. The specimen was peripheral blood. These receptors were taken from a human donor in a cohort sampled during active COVID-19.

The rearrangement uses TRBV30 and TRBJ1-1, with D possibly TRBD1 on 6 matching bases. Germline CDR1 GTSNPN, CDR2 SVGIG (reference sequence). This CDR3 region has 16 residues. V dropped 4 bases and J dropped 0 bases, with 18 bases sitting between them. CDR3 bases: TGTGCCTGGACCCGAGGGGGGGGAGAAATGAACACTGAAGCTTTCTTT. Translation: CAWTRGGGEMNTEAFF.

The rearrangement links TRBV7-9 to TRBJ1-6; D gene unclear. CDR3 size: 14 residues. Germline-derived CDR1 and CDR2 are SEHNR and FQNEAQ (reference sequence). V was pared by 6 bases and J by 7 bases, with 13 bases between. CDR3 sequence (DNA): TGTGCCAGCAGGACTGACCAGCTCAATTCACCCCTCCACTTT. It codes for CASRTDQLNSPLHF.

The J gene is TRBJ2-7, the V gene TRBV28; 9 bases line up with TRBD1. With 2 bases clipped from V and 3 bases from J, the junction kept 5 bases outside the gene matches. The length of the CDR3 is 15 residues. The germline CDR1 and CDR2 sequences are MDHEN and SYDVKM. CDR3 in DNA: TGTGCCAGCAGTTTAGGGAGGACAGGGGTCTACGAGCAGTACTTC. It encodes CASSLGRTGVYEQYF.

This rearrangement joins TRBV25-1 to TRBJ1-2, with 7 bases matching TRBD1. Trimming took 3 bases from V and 2 from J; bases not matched to a gene: 12. The CDR3 has 17 residues. The V gene's germline CDR1 is MGHDK and CDR2 SYGVNS. DNA of the CDR3: TGTGCCAGCAGTGACGTAGTGGGACAGACAACCAACTATGGCTACACCTTC. The encoded protein is CASSDVVGQTTNYGYTF.

The chain carries TRBV7-9 and TRBJ2-5; TRBD2 aligns across 11 bases. The germline V gene has CDR1 SEHNR and CDR2 FQNEAQ (reference sequence). The CDR3 runs to 16 residues. V shed 4 bases and J 4 bases; nucleotides not matched to a gene: 8. CDR3 DNA: TGTGCCAGCAGCTCTTTTAGCGGGGGGGCAGGAGAGACCCAGTACTTC. Its protein product is CASSSFSGGAGETQYF.

V usage is TRBV18 and J usage is TRBJ2-1; TRBD2 matches 11 bases. V trimming: 5 bases; J trimming: 9 bases; junction bases outside the gene matches: 18. Germline loops: CDR1 KGHSH, CDR2 LQKENI. The CDR3 runs to 18 residues. Here the CDR3 DNA reads TGTGCCAGCTCATTTTCCCCTACCACTAGCGGGAGAGGGGGTGAGCAGTTCTTC. Amino acids: CASSFSPTTSGRGGEQFF.

This sequence joins TRBV11-2 and TRBJ2-7; D not resolved. This CDR3 has 11 residues. Trimming pared 5 bases from V and 4 bases from J, leaving 6 bases between. Germline V CDR1 and CDR2: SGHAT, FQNNGV. CDR3 bases: TGTGCCAGCAGCAACGGGTACGAGCAGTACTTC. This encodes CASSNGYEQYF.

This clone was found once. V gene TRBV7-2 combines with J gene TRBJ1-4; TRBD1 matches 7 bases. Trimming removed 5 bases from V and 4 bases from J; junction bases left unmatched: 4. This CDR3 has 14 residues. Per the germline V gene, CDR1 is SGHTA and CDR2 is FQGNSA. The DNA of the CDR3 is TGTGCCAGCAGCGGGACAGCGGGTAATGAAAAACTGTTTTTT. Encoded protein: CASSGTAGNEKLFF. Using reference TRBV7-2 and TRBJ1-4 for the parts outside the CDR3, the full variable domain is GAGVSQSPSNKVTEKGKDVELRCDPISGHTALYWYRQSLGQGLEFLIYFQGNSAPDKSGLPSDRFSAERTGGSVSTLTIQRTQQEDSAVYLCASSGTAGNEKLFFGSGTQLSVL.

V is TRBV5-1 and J is TRBJ2-7; 9 positions agree with TRBD2. The CDR3 is made up of 16 amino acids. Germline-derived CDR1 and CDR2 are SGHRS and YFSETQ. After removal of 0 bases from V and 5 bases from J, the junction contained 9 bases not matched to a gene. The CDR3 nucleotides are TGCGCCAGCAGCTTGGCTTCAGCGGGAGGAGGCAACGAGCAGTACTTC. It specifies CASSLASAGGGNEQYF.

The genes are TRBV6-5 and TRBJ1-1; maybe TRBD1 (5 bases). This CDR3 has 13 amino acids. V lost 6 bases, J lost 3 bases, and 11 bases lay in between. Looked up from germline, CDR1 is MNHEY and CDR2 is SVGAGI. This CDR3 is CASSTGGYTEAFF. The CDR3, as DNA: TGTGCCAGCAGCACCGGGGGTTACACTGAAGCTTTCTTT.

The chain is built from TRBV28 and TRBJ1-2; D unclear. V lost 5 bases to trimming and J lost 8 bases, with 18 bases between them. The CDR3 runs 14 residues. Germline V gives CDR1 MDHEN, CDR2 SYDVKM. The CDR3 DNA reads as TGTGCCAGCAGTCCGACCTCGGGGATGAGGGGCTACACCTTC. Its translation: CASSPTSGMRGYTF.

The chain is built from TRBV7-2 and TRBJ2-2; the D gene is possibly TRBD2 (5 bases). Germline CDR1 SGHTA, CDR2 FQGNSA. The V and J ends lost 5 bases and 8 bases respectively, with 15 bases between them. The CDR3 extends over 14 amino acids. The CDR3 DNA follows: TGTGCCAGCAGCCCAAGCCCCGGGATTGGGGAGCTGTTTTTT. Its protein product is CASSPSPGIGELFF. The full variable domain, in which reference TRBV7-2 and TRBJ2-2 provide the parts outside the CDR3, is GAGVSQSPSNKVTEKGKDVELRCDPISGHTALYWYRQSLGQGLEFLIYFQGNSAPDKSGLPSDRFSAERTGGSVSTLTIQRTQQEDSAVYLCASSPSPGIGELFFGEGSRLTVL.

This clone was detected only a few times. At the DNA level, this CDR3 is encoded by other sequences in the same sample as well. The chain recombines TRBV6-5 with TRBJ1-6; TRBD1 agrees at 9 bases. Looked up from germline, CDR1 is MNHEY and CDR2 is SVGAGI. The CDR3 length is 14 residues. V trimming: 6 bases; J trimming: 5 bases; junction bases outside the gene matches: 2. Here the CDR3 reads CASSWTGDNSPLHF. CDR3 bases: TGTGCCAGCAGCTGGACAGGGGATAATTCACCCCTCCACTTT.

The chain is built from TRBV7-9 and TRBJ1-2; D perhaps matches TRBD1 (6 bases). The germline CDR1 and CDR2 sequences are SEHNR and FQNEAQ (reference sequence). The V gene lost 2 bases and the J gene lost 7 bases, with 11 bases spanning the gap. CDR3 length: 13 amino acids. The CDR3 loop reads CASSLPGGSGYTF. As DNA, the CDR3 is TGTGCCAGCAGCTTACCGGGGGGCTCTGGCTACACCTTC.

The chain has TRBV5-4 and TRBJ1-2; D may be TRBD1 (5 bases). Between the trimmed V and J ends, which lost 2 bases and 6 bases, there was a span of 20 bases. This CDR3 comprises 16 residues. Germline values: CDR1 SGHNT, CDR2 YYREEE (reference sequence). The CDR3 DNA reads TGTGCCAGCAGCTTTTTTGGCTTCCAGGGCGTGAATGGCTACACCTTC. This encodes CASSFFGFQGVNGYTF.

This clone turned up a few times. The CDR3 spells CASSVGRVTTEAFF. CDR3 nucleotides: TGTGCCAGCAGCGTAGGCAGGGTTACCACTGAAGCTTTCTTT. The rearrangement uses TRBV9 and TRBJ1-1; tentative D call: TRBD1 (5 bases). In germline, CDR1 is SGDLS, CDR2 YYNGEE. The CDR3 has 14 residues. The V gene lost 0 bases and the J gene lost 4 bases, with 10 bases spanning the gap.

The rearrangement joins TRBV29-1 to TRBJ1-5; D is undetermined. CDR1 is SQVTM and CDR2 is ANQGSEA in the germline V gene. V lost 4 bases and J lost 6, with 13 bases in between. The CDR3 spans 13 residues. The CDR3 DNA reads TGCAGCGTTGGGGTTGGCCGAGGTCAGCCCCAGCATTTT. This gives the protein CSVGVGRGQPQHF.

V and J are TRBV28 and TRBJ1-5; 11 nucleotides agree with TRBD1. The junction had 8 bases not matched to a gene; V was cut back by 5 bases and J by 5 bases. Germline V gene sequence: CDR1 MDHEN, CDR2 SYDVKM. CDR3 size: 16 residues. This chain's CDR3 is CASSATGTGGYQPQHF. For the CDR3, the DNA is TGTGCCAGCAGTGCTACCGGGACAGGGGGATATCAGCCCCAGCATTTT.

The V gene is TRBV28, the J gene TRBJ1-1; D is perhaps TRBD1 (6 bases). CDR3 size: 15 residues. V was pared by 1 base and J by 1 base, with 10 bases between. CDR1 and CDR2 (germline): MDHEN, SYDVKM. CDR3 residues: CASSLSGGPNTEAFF. CDR3 sequence (DNA): TGTGCCAGCAGTTTATCCGGGGGGCCGAACACTGAAGCTTTCTTT.

This chain joins TRBV4-1 and TRBJ1-6, with 8 positions matching TRBD1. The CDR3 covers 16 residues. Trimming took 2 bases from V and 10 from J; bases not matched to a gene: 10. CDR1 is MGHRA, CDR2 YSYEKL, per germline. The CDR3 loop is CASSQPGQGRESPLHF. The CDR3 DNA sequence: TGCGCCAGCAGCCAACCCGGACAGGGAAGGGAATCACCCCTCCACTTT.

The chain has TRBV27 and TRBJ1-2, with D possibly being TRBD1 (6 bases). There are 15 residues in the CDR3. In germline, CDR1 is MNHEY, CDR2 SMNVEV (reference sequence). V was trimmed by 1 base and J by 8 bases, leaving 17 bases between them. The CDR3 DNA is TGTGCCAGCAGTTTATGGGGGGGCGGGACTTCGGGCTACACCTTC. It specifies CASSLWGGGTSGYTF.

CDR3: CAIRGTSGEYNEQFF. The CDR3 DNA is TGTGCCATCAGAGGGACTAGCGGGGAGTACAATGAGCAGTTCTTC. The chain joins TRBV10-3 to TRBJ2-1; 13 nucleotides match TRBD2. The CDR3 runs 15 residues. Germline-derived CDR1 and CDR2 are ENHRY and SYGVKD. Losses at the gene ends were 6 bases for V and 4 bases for J; bases not matched to a gene: 3.

The chain joins TRBV5-1 to TRBJ2-4, with D perhaps matching TRBD2 (5 bases). This CDR3 region has 12 residues. V dropped 4 bases and J dropped 6 bases, with 8 bases sitting between them. Germline CDR1 SGHRS, CDR2 YFSETQ. The DNA of the CDR3 is TGCGCCAGCAGCCCGAGCGGAAACATTCAGTACTTC. This codes for CASSPSGNIQYF.

The CDR3 nucleotides read TGTGCCAGCAGCTTAACTAGCGGGAGTTTAACCAATGAGCAGTTCTTC. Its translation: CASSLTSGSLTNEQFF. The rearrangement joins TRBV7-2 to TRBJ2-1, with 11 bases that match TRBD2. The CDR3 spans 16 residues. J lost 6 bases, V lost 2 bases, and 6 bases had no gene match. Germline V gives CDR1 SGHTA, CDR2 FQGNSA.

J is TRBJ2-7 and V is TRBV6-5; D may be TRBD2 (5 bases). There are 14 residues in the CDR3. Germline-derived CDR1 and CDR2 are MNHEY and SVGAGI. V gave up 8 bases and J gave up 0 bases, with 14 bases separating them. In DNA, the CDR3 is TGTGCCAGCGGCAAGGGAGATAACTCCTACGAGCAGTACTTC. This gives the protein CASGKGDNSYEQYF.